The source of this T cell receptor (beta chain) is a study of CD8 T cells in ankylosing spondylitis. The study's findings and limits: Relatively scarce in peripheral blood, disease-linked clones were CD8+.

This clonotype was seen repeatedly, ten times or more. As yet, its antigen is unknown. One entry per CDR3 protein, called by TCRdb with MiXCR from the 5' RACE reads. The table includes 290,000 or so distinct CDR3 sequences, about 20% detected once. Material for sequencing was blood, either unsorted or a sorted T cell fraction (not recorded which). This TCR derives from a female donor with ankylosing spondylitis or in good health (not recorded which).

The CDR3 sequence is CASSYLETQYF. The CDR3 DNA reads TGTGCCAGCAGTTACTTGGAGACCCAGTACTTC. This chain connects TRBV6-5 to TRBJ2-5; D is unclear. Trimming took 1 base from V and 5 from J, leaving 2 bases between them. This CDR3 is built from 11 residues. Per germline, CDR1 MNHEY and CDR2 SVGAGI.